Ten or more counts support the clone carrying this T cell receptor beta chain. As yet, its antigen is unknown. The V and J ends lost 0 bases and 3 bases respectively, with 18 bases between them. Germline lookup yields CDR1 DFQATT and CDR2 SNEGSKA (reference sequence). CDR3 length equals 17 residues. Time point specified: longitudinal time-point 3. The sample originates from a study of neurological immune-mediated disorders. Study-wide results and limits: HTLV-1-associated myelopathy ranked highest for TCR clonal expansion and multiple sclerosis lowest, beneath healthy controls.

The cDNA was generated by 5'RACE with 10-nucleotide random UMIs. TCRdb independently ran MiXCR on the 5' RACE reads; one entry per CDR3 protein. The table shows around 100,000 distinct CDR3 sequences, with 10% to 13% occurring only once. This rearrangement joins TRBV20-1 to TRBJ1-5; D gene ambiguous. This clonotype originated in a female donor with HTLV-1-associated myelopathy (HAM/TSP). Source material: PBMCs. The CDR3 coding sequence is TGCAGTGCTAGAGATTGGTTGTCAGGTAATCTCAATCAGCCCCAGCATTTT. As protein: CSARDWLSGNLNQPQHF.